A selection of T cell receptor beta chains follows, all from one sample in a study of CD8+CD57+ T cells in acquired aplastic anemia. TCRdb re-called the reads through MiXCR, storing one row per CDR3 protein. The data show around 140,000 distinct CDR3 sequences, more than 35% seen once. The sample comprised sorted CD4+, CD8+, or CD8+CD57+ T cells (not recorded which) from PBMCs. These receptors were collected from a human donor in good health, serving as a control. Both conserved end residues are part of each CDR3. D genes are given only for firm matches. Clone size is stated in some rows and not others, as once, few, many or a class when expanded.

CDR3 | DNA | V | D | J | size
CASSVTGTSGQETQYF | TGTGCCAGCAGCGTAACCGGGACTAGCGGCCAAGAGACCCAGTACTTC | TRBV5-5 | TRBD2 | TRBJ2-5 | many
CATSTDIPGGHNEQFF | TGTGCCACCAGCACCGACATTCCAGGAGGGCACAATGAGCAGTTCTTC | TRBV15 | - | TRBJ2-1 | -
CASSSTSGRHEQYF | TGTGCCAGCAGTTCGACTAGCGGGAGGCACGAGCAGTACTTC | TRBV11-2 | TRBD2 | TRBJ2-7 | -
CASSQSALAGSRNTGELFF | TGCGCCAGCAGCCAAAGTGCACTAGCGGGGAGCAGGAACACCGGGGAGCTGTTTTTT | TRBV4-1 | TRBD2 | TRBJ2-2 | -
CASSATGSDTQYF | TGTGCCAGCAGCGCGACAGGGTCAGATACGCAGTATTTT | TRBV2 | TRBD1 | TRBJ2-3 | -
CTQVRTVFF | TGTACCCAGGTCCGGACAGTGTTTTTT | TRBV11-3 | - | TRBJ1-4 | many
CAGSRGPPGVGELFF | TGTGCCGGCAGCCGCGGCCCCCCTGGGGTCGGGGAGCTGTTTTTT | TRBV3-1 | - | TRBJ2-2 | -
CSARAGGTDTQYF | TGCAGTGCCCGAGCGGGGGGAACAGATACGCAGTATTTT | TRBV20-1 | TRBD2 | TRBJ2-3 | many
CATSDTENYGYTF | TGTGCCACCAGTGACACAGAAAACTATGGCTACACCTTC | TRBV24-1 | - | TRBJ1-2 | -
CASSVGGSGKFYNEQFF | TGCGCCAGCAGCGTGGGAGGTAGCGGGAAATTCTACAATGAGCAGTTCTTC | TRBV5-1 | TRBD2 | TRBJ2-1 | -